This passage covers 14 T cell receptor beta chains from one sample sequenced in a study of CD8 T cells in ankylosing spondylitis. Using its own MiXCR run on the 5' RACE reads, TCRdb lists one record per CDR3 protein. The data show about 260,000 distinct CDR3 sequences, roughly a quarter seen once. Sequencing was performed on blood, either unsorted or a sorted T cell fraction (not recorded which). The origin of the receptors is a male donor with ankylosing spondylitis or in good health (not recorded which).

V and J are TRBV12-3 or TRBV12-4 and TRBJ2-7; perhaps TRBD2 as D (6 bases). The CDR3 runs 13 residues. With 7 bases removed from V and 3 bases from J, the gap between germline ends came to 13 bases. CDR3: CASTLGGYYEQYF. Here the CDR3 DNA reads TGTGCCAGCACCCTGGGAGGTTACTACGAGCAGTACTTC.

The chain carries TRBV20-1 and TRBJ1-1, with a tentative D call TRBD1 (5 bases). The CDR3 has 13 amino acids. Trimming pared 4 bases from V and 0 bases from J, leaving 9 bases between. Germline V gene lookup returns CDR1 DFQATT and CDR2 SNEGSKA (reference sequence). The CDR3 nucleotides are TGCAGTGCTACCCGACAGATGAACACTGAAGCTTTCTTT. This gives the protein CSATRQMNTEAFF.

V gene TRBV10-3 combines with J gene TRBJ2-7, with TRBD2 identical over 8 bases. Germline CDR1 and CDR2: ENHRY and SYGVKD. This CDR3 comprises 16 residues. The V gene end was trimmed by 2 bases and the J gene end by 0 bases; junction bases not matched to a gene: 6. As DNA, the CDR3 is TGTGCCATCAGTGAGGTCGGTAGCGGGGCCTCCTACGAGCAGTACTTC. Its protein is CAISEVGSGASYEQYF.

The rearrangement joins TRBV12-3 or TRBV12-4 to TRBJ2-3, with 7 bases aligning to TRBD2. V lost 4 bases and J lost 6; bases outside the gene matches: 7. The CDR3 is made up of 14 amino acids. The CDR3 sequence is CASSWTRRTDTQYF. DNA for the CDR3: TGTGCCAGCAGTTGGACTAGACGGACGGATACGCAGTATTTT.

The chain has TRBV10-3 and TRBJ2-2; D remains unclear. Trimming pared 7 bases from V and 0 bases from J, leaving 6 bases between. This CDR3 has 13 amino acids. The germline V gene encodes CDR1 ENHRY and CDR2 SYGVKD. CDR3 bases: TGTGCCATCAATGCGGCGAACACCGGGGAGCTGTTTTTT. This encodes CAINAANTGELFF.

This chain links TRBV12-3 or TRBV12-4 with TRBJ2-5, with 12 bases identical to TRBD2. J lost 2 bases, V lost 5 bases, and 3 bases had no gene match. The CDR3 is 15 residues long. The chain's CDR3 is CASSELAGGQETQYF. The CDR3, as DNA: TGTGCCAGCAGTGAGCTAGCGGGGGGGCAAGAGACCCAGTACTTC.

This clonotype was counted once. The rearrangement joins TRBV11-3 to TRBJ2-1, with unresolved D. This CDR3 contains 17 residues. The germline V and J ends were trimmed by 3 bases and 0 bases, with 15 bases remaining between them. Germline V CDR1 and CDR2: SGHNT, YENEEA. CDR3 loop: CASSFSLGISSYNEQFF. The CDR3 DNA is TGTGCCAGCAGCTTTTCCCTGGGGATTAGCTCCTACAATGAGCAGTTCTTC.

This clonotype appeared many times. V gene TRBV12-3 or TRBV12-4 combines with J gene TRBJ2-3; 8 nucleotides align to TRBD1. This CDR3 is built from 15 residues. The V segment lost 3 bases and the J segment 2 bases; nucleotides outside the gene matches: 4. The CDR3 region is CASSFRTGNTDTQYF. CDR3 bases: TGTGCCAGCAGTTTCAGGACAGGGAACACAGATACGCAGTATTTT.

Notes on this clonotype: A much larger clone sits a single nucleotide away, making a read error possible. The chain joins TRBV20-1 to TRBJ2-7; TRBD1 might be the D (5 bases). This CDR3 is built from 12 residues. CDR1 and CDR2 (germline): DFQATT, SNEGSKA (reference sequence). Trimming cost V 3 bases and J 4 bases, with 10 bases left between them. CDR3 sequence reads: CSARLGAYEQYF. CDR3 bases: TGCAGTGCTAGGTTAGGGGCTTACGAGCAGTACTTC.

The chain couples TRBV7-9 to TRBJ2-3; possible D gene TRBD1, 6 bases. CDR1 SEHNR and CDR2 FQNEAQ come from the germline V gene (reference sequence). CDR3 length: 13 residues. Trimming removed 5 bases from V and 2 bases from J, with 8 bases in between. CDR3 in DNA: TGTGCCAGCAGCGACAGGAACACAGATACGCAGTATTTT. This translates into CASSDRNTDTQYF.

CDR3 sequence (DNA): TGTGCCAGCAGCACACCGGACAGGGACGACACTGAAGCTTTCTTT. This codes for CASSTPDRDDTEAFF. The chain has TRBV6-1 and TRBJ1-1, with 8 bases that match TRBD1. The V segment lost 6 bases and the J segment 3 bases; nucleotides outside the gene matches: 9. Germline-derived CDR1 and CDR2 are MNHNS and SASEGT. The CDR3 contains 15 residues.

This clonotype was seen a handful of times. The CDR3 nucleotides read TGTGCCAGCAGCCATGGACATCTCGAGCAGTACTTC. Translation: CASSHGHLEQYF. V is TRBV12-3 or TRBV12-4 and J is TRBJ2-7; weak D call: TRBD1 (5 bases). V gave up 6 bases and J gave up 6 bases, with 12 bases separating them. The CDR3 sequence is 12 residues long.

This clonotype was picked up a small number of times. CDR3 loop: CASSYNAVYTF. The CDR3 DNA sequence: TGTGCCAGCAGCTACAACGCCGTCTACACCTTC. The chain carries TRBV12-3 or TRBV12-4 and TRBJ1-2; D unclear. The CDR3 runs 11 residues. V shed 6 bases and J shed 10 bases, with 12 bases lying between them.

CDR3 nucleotide sequence: TGTGCCAGCAGCTTGGATCCAGGGTCGGCCTACGAGCAGTACTTC. This encodes CASSLDPGSAYEQYF. This chain connects TRBV5-5 to TRBJ2-7; a weak D match, TRBD1 (5 bases). The ends were cut back, 0 bases at V and 2 bases at J, with 12 bases in the middle. In germline, CDR1 is SGHKS, CDR2 YYEKEE (reference sequence). CDR3 length equals 15 residues.